These T cell receptor beta chains were read from a single sample in a study of T-cell memory formation after mild COVID-19. TCRdb used MiXCR to reprocess the 5' RACE reads, holding one entry per CDR3 protein. The sample records about 57,000 distinct CDR3 sequences, more than 9% being singletons. Material: PBMCs or a T cell subset sorted from them (not recorded which). The receptors were gathered from a man aged 18 to 29 who had mild COVID-19 (a few samples of this study predate the infection). Cell type and time point are not known. Each CDR3 is given with its conserved first and last residue. Each record gives: CDR3 protein, CDR3 DNA, CDR3 length, clone size, D gene, J gene, V gene. D genes are given only for firm matches. Clone sizes are given selectively: once, few, many, or a class where the clone is expanded.

CDR3 protein: CSARDTSTDTQYF
CDR3 DNA: TGCAGTGCTAGGGACACTAGCACAGATACGCAGTATTTT
CDR3 length: 13
clone size: many
D gene: NA
J gene: TRBJ2-3
V gene: TRBV20-1

CDR3 protein: CASSPQVQIYEQYF
CDR3 DNA: TGTGCCAGCTCACCACAAGTCCAGATCTACGAGCAGTACTTC
CDR3 length: 14
clone size: many
D gene: NA
J gene: TRBJ2-7
V gene: TRBV18

CDR3 protein: CASSFQGGRYEQYF
CDR3 DNA: TGTGCCAGCAGCTTTCAGGGGGGGCGGTACGAGCAGTACTTC
CDR3 length: 14
clone size: NA
D gene: NA
J gene: TRBJ2-7
V gene: TRBV7-8

CDR3 protein: CASSRGGSSYNSPLHF
CDR3 DNA: TGCGCCAGCAGCCGGGGGGGTAGCTCCTATAATTCACCCCTCCACTTT
CDR3 length: 16
clone size: NA
D gene: NA
J gene: TRBJ1-6
V gene: TRBV5-1

CDR3 protein: CSVGPGGRKETQYF
CDR3 DNA: TGCAGCGTTGGGCCGGGGGGGAGGAAAGAGACCCAGTACTTC
CDR3 length: 14
clone size: few
D gene: TRBD2
J gene: TRBJ2-5
V gene: TRBV29-1

CDR3 protein: CASSLRTGGAGEGSPLHF
CDR3 DNA: TGTGCCAGCAGTTTAAGGACAGGGGGCGCCGGTGAAGGGTCACCCCTCCACTTT
CDR3 length: 18
clone size: few
D gene: TRBD1
J gene: TRBJ1-6
V gene: TRBV12-3/TRBV12-4

CDR3 protein: CAWSGTGSTDTQYF
CDR3 DNA: TGTGCCTGGAGTGGAACAGGGAGCACAGATACGCAGTATTTT
CDR3 length: 14
clone size: once
D gene: NA
J gene: TRBJ2-3
V gene: TRBV30

CDR3 protein: CASNYRGVTQYF
CDR3 DNA: TGTGCCAGCAACTATAGGGGGGTAACGCAGTATTTT
CDR3 length: 12
clone size: few
D gene: NA
J gene: TRBJ2-3
V gene: TRBV12-3/TRBV12-4

CDR3 protein: CASSQPGGELFF
CDR3 DNA: TGCGCCAGCAGCCAACCCGGCGGGGAGCTGTTTTTT
CDR3 length: 12
clone size: few
D gene: NA
J gene: TRBJ2-2
V gene: TRBV4-3

CDR3 protein: CASSYRGPGELFF
CDR3 DNA: TGTGCCAGCAGCTACAGGGGGCCCGGGGAGCTGTTTTTT
CDR3 length: 13
clone size: many
D gene: TRBD1
J gene: TRBJ2-2
V gene: TRBV7-9

CDR3 protein: CASSLEEGAANEQFF
CDR3 DNA: TGTGCCAGCAGTCTCGAAGAAGGGGCAGCAAATGAGCAGTTCTTC
CDR3 length: 15
clone size: few
D gene: NA
J gene: TRBJ2-1
V gene: TRBV6-4

CDR3 protein: CSARPLAVSYNEQFF
CDR3 DNA: TGCAGTGCTAGGCCCCTAGCGGTCTCCTACAATGAGCAGTTCTTC
CDR3 length: 15
clone size: many
D gene: TRBD2
J gene: TRBJ2-1
V gene: TRBV20-1

CDR3 protein: CASSSDRLAGELFF
CDR3 DNA: TGTGCCAGCAGCTCGGACAGACTAGCCGGGGAGCTGTTTTTT
CDR3 length: 14
clone size: few
D gene: NA
J gene: TRBJ2-2
V gene: TRBV7-8

CDR3 protein: CASSQPTGGTEAFF
CDR3 DNA: TGCGCCAGCAGCCAACCGACGGGGGGCACTGAAGCTTTCTTT
CDR3 length: 14
clone size: few
D gene: NA
J gene: TRBJ1-1
V gene: TRBV4-1

CDR3 protein: CASRRGGFETQYF
CDR3 DNA: TGTGCCAGCAGGCGGGGGGGCTTTGAGACCCAGTACTTC
CDR3 length: 13
clone size: few
D gene: TRBD2
J gene: TRBJ2-5
V gene: TRBV6-2/TRBV6-3

CDR3 protein: CASSLARGGDWETQYF
CDR3 DNA: TGTGCCAGCAGCCTCGCCCGGGGGGGGGATTGGGAGACCCAGTACTTC
CDR3 length: 16
clone size: NA
D gene: TRBD2
J gene: TRBJ2-5
V gene: TRBV7-2

CDR3 protein: CASKRPSTDTQYF
CDR3 DNA: TGTGCCAGCAAAAGACCTAGCACAGATACGCAGTATTTT
CDR3 length: 13
clone size: many
D gene: NA
J gene: TRBJ2-3
V gene: TRBV6-1

CDR3 protein: CASSRGGGREQYF
CDR3 DNA: TGTGCCAGCAGCCGTGGGGGCGGGAGGGAGCAGTACTTC
CDR3 length: 13
clone size: NA
D gene: TRBD2
J gene: TRBJ2-7
V gene: TRBV6-5

CDR3 protein: CSVDDRGVGNEQFF
CDR3 DNA: TGCAGCGTAGATGACAGGGGGGTAGGAAATGAGCAGTTCTTC
CDR3 length: 14
clone size: many
D gene: TRBD1
J gene: TRBJ2-1
V gene: TRBV29-1

CDR3 protein: CASSLDRGTGANYGYTF
CDR3 DNA: TGTGCCAGCAGCTTGGATAGGGGGACGGGAGCTAACTATGGCTACACCTTC
CDR3 length: 17
clone size: NA
D gene: NA
J gene: TRBJ1-2
V gene: TRBV5-5

CDR3 protein: CASSFGDRGLFGTQYF
CDR3 DNA: TGTGCCAGCAGTTTCGGGGACAGGGGGCTTTTCGGTACGCAGTATTTT
CDR3 length: 16
clone size: many
D gene: TRBD1
J gene: TRBJ2-3
V gene: TRBV28

CDR3 protein: CASKERYTGELFF
CDR3 DNA: TGTGCCAGCAAGGAGCGGTACACCGGGGAGCTGTTTTTT
CDR3 length: 13
clone size: NA
D gene: NA
J gene: TRBJ2-2
V gene: TRBV6-5

CDR3 protein: CASSTSGNTIYF
CDR3 DNA: TGTGCCAGCAGCACCTCTGGAAACACCATATATTTT
CDR3 length: 12
clone size: few
D gene: NA
J gene: TRBJ1-3
V gene: TRBV7-9

CDR3 protein: CASSSFRGNYGYTF
CDR3 DNA: TGTGCCAGCAGCTCATTCCGAGGAAACTATGGCTACACCTTC
CDR3 length: 14
clone size: NA
D gene: NA
J gene: TRBJ1-2
V gene: TRBV7-2

CDR3 protein: CASSFGGGGEDTQYF
CDR3 DNA: TGCGCCAGCAGCTTTGGCGGGGGGGGCGAAGATACGCAGTATTTT
CDR3 length: 15
clone size: many
D gene: TRBD2
J gene: TRBJ2-3
V gene: TRBV5-1

CDR3 protein: CASSPERGGTDTQYF
CDR3 DNA: TGCGCCAGCAGCCCAGAACGAGGGGGCACAGATACGCAGTATTTT
CDR3 length: 15
clone size: many
D gene: NA
J gene: TRBJ2-3
V gene: TRBV4-3

CDR3 protein: CASSPLAQGRNIQYF
CDR3 DNA: TGTGCCAGCAGCCCTTTGGCGCAGGGTAGAAACATTCAGTACTTC
CDR3 length: 15
clone size: NA
D gene: NA
J gene: TRBJ2-4
V gene: TRBV11-1

CDR3 protein: CATSDPRTEETQYF
CDR3 DNA: TGTGCCACCAGTGATCCCCGGACAGAAGAGACCCAGTACTTC
CDR3 length: 14
clone size: many
D gene: NA
J gene: TRBJ2-5
V gene: TRBV24-1

CDR3 protein: CASSFGMMDTQYF
CDR3 DNA: TGTGCCAGCAGCTTTGGTATGATGGATACGCAGTATTTT
CDR3 length: 13
clone size: NA
D gene: NA
J gene: TRBJ2-3
V gene: TRBV7-2

CDR3 protein: CASSLWGTTQETQYF
CDR3 DNA: TGTGCCAGCAGCTTGTGGGGGACTACTCAAGAGACCCAGTACTTC
CDR3 length: 15
clone size: many
D gene: TRBD2
J gene: TRBJ2-5
V gene: TRBV11-1

CDR3 protein: CASSLSRTYTDTQYF
CDR3 DNA: TGTGCCAGCAGTTTGAGCCGGACATACACAGATACGCAGTATTTT
CDR3 length: 15
clone size: many
D gene: NA
J gene: TRBJ2-3
V gene: TRBV6-2/TRBV6-3

CDR3 protein: CASSGQNSPLHF
CDR3 DNA: TGTGCCAGCAGCGGACAGAATTCACCCCTCCACTTT
CDR3 length: 12
clone size: NA
D gene: NA
J gene: TRBJ1-6
V gene: TRBV7-9

CDR3 protein: CSAGRAGDYYNEQFF
CDR3 DNA: TGCAGTGCTGGACGGGCGGGGGACTACTACAATGAGCAGTTCTTC
CDR3 length: 15
clone size: few
D gene: TRBD2
J gene: TRBJ2-1
V gene: TRBV20-1

CDR3 protein: CSARRTVNYGYTF
CDR3 DNA: TGCAGTGCCCGCCGGACAGTTAACTATGGCTACACCTTC
CDR3 length: 13
clone size: NA
D gene: NA
J gene: TRBJ1-2
V gene: TRBV20-1

CDR3 protein: CASSPLAGGPNEQFF
CDR3 DNA: TGTGCCAGCAGCCCCCTAGCGGGGGGGCCCAATGAGCAGTTCTTC
CDR3 length: 15
clone size: many
D gene: TRBD2
J gene: TRBJ2-1
V gene: TRBV6-2/TRBV6-3

CDR3 protein: CSALFPLAGAQETQYF
CDR3 DNA: TGCAGTGCCTTATTCCCCCTGGCGGGGGCCCAAGAGACCCAGTACTTC
CDR3 length: 16
clone size: NA
D gene: NA
J gene: TRBJ2-5
V gene: TRBV20-1

CDR3 protein: CAIMTDSQETQYF
CDR3 DNA: TGTGCCATCATGACGGACAGCCAAGAGACCCAGTACTTC
CDR3 length: 13
clone size: many
D gene: NA
J gene: TRBJ2-5
V gene: TRBV10-3

CDR3 protein: CSVSSGGYEQFF
CDR3 DNA: TGCAGCGTCTCTAGCGGGGGCTATGAGCAGTTCTTC
CDR3 length: 12
clone size: NA
D gene: TRBD2
J gene: TRBJ2-1
V gene: TRBV29-1

CDR3 protein: CASSAIGGTDTQYF
CDR3 DNA: TGTGCCAGCAGTGCGATTGGGGGCACAGATACGCAGTATTTT
CDR3 length: 14
clone size: many
D gene: NA
J gene: TRBJ2-3
V gene: TRBV6-4

CDR3 protein: CASSFLNSPLHF
CDR3 DNA: TGTGCCAGCAGCTTTCTTAATTCACCCCTCCACTTT
CDR3 length: 12
clone size: many
D gene: NA
J gene: TRBJ1-6
V gene: TRBV6-5

CDR3 protein: CASSHPGHRLATNEKLFF
CDR3 DNA: TGTGCCAGCAGCCATCCCGGACATAGGCTTGCAACTAATGAAAAACTGTTTTTT
CDR3 length: 18
clone size: NA
D gene: NA
J gene: TRBJ1-4
V gene: TRBV14

CDR3 protein: CASSSRPRVETQYF
CDR3 DNA: TGTGCCAGCAGCTCTCGACCCAGGGTCGAGACCCAGTACTTC
CDR3 length: 14
clone size: many
D gene: NA
J gene: TRBJ2-5
V gene: TRBV7-6